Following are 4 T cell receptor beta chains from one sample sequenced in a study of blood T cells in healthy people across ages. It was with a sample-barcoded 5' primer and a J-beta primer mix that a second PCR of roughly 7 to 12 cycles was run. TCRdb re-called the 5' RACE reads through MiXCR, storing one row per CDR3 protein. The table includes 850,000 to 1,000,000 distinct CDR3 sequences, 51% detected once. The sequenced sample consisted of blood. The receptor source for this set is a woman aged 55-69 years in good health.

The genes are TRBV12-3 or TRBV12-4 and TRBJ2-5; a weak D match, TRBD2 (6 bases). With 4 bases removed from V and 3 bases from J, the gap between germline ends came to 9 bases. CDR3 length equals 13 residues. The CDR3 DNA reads TGTGCCAGCAGTTCCTGGGGGGAAGAGACCCAGTACTTC. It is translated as CASSSWGEETQYF.

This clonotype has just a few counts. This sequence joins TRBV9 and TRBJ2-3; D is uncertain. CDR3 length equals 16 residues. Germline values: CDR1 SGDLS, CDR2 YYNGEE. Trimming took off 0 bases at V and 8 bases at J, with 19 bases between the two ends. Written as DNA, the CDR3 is TGTGCCAGCAGCGTAGGGCCACTGAGCCCCCGAGGTACGCAGTATTTT. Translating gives CASSVGPLSPRGTQYF. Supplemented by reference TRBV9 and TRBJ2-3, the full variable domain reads DSGVTQTPKHLITATGQRVTLRCSPRSGDLSVYWYQQSLDQGLQFLIQYYNGEERAKGNILERFSAQQFPDLHSELNLSSLELGDSALYFCASSVGPLSPRGTQYFGPGTRLTVL.

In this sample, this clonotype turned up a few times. CDR3 in amino acids: CASSVGQPQHF. DNA of the CDR3: TGTGCCAGCAGTGTAGGGCAGCCCCAGCATTTT. This chain links TRBV6-1 with TRBJ1-5, with no clear D. Trimming cost V 4 bases and J 7 bases, with 5 bases left between them. Germline V lookup: CDR1 MNHNS, CDR2 SASEGT. CDR3 length: 11 residues.

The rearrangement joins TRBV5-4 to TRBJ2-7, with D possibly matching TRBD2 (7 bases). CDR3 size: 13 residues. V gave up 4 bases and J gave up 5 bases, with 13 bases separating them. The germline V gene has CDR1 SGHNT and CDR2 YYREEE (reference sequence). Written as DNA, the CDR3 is TGTGCCAGCAGCCGAGGAGGGGGGGACGAGCAGTACTTC. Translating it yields CASSRGGGDEQYF.